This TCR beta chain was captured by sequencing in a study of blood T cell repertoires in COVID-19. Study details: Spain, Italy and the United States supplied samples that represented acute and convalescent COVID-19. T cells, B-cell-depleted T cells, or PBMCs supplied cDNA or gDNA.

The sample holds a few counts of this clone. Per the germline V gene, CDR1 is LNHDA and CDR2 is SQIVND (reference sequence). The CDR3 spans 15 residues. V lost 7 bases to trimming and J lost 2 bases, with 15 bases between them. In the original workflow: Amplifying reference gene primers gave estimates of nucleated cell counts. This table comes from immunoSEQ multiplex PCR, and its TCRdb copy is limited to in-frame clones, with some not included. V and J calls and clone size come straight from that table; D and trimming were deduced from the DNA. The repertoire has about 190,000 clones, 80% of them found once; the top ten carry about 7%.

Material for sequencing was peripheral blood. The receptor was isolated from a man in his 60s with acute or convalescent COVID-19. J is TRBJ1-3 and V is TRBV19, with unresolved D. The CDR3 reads CASIGIAGTGNTIYF. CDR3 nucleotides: TGTGCCAGTATAGGGATCGCGGGAACTGGAAACACCATATATTTT.